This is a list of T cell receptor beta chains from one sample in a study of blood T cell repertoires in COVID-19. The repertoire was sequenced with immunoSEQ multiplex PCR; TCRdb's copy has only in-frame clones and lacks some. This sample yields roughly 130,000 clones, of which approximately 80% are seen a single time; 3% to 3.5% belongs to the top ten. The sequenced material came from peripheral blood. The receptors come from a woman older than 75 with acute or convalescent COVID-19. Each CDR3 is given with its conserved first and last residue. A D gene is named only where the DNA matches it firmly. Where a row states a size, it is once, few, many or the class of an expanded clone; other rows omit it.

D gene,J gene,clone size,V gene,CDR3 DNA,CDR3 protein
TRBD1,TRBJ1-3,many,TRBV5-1,TGCGCCAGCAGCCCAAGGACAGGGGGCCCTGGAAACACCATATATTTT,CASSPRTGGPGNTIYF
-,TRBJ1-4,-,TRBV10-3,TGTGCCATCAGCGCTGGGACACCAACTAATGAAAAACTGTTTTTT,CAISAGTPTNEKLFF
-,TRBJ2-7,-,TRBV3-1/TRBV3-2,TGTGCCAGCAGCCAAGATAGAGGGTCCTACGAGCAGTACTTC,CASSQDRGSYEQYF
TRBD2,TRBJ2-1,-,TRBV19,TGTGCCAGTAGTATAAGCCCCTCGACTAGCGGGGGGAACAATGAGCAGTTCTTC,CASSISPSTSGGNNEQFF
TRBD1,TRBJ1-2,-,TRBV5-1,TGCGCCAGCAGCTTGGGACAGGGCTCCCTTGGCTATGGCTACACCTTC,CASSLGQGSLGYGYTF
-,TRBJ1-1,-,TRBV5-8,TGTGCCAGCAGCTTGGGGGCTTACGAGAACACTGAAGCTTTCTTT,CASSLGAYENTEAFF
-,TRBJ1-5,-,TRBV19,TGTGCCAGTAGTATAGTCTCCGGGGACAATCAGCCCCAGCATTTT,CASSIVSGDNQPQHF
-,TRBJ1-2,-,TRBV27,TGTGCCAGCAGTTCAACTCAGGGAAGTGTGAGCTATGGCTACACCTTC,CASSSTQGSVSYGYTF
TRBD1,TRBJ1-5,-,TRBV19,TGTGCCAGTACCGGACAGGGGAATCAGCCCCAGCATTTT,CASTGQGNQPQHF
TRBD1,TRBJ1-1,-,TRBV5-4,TGTGCCAGCAGCTTCCCGGGCGGCAGGGGGAAGACTGAAGCTTTCTTT,CASSFPGGRGKTEAFF
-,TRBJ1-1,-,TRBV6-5,TGTGCCAGCAGCCGCGGGGGGGGCGTGTCCGAAGCTTTCTTT,CASSRGGGVSEAFF
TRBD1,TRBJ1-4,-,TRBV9,TGTGCCAGCAGCGGACGGGACAGGGTTGAAAAACTGTTTTTT,CASSGRDRVEKLFF
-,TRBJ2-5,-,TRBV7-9,TGTGCCAGCAGCTTAGGGACACCCCGGGAGACCCAGTACTTC,CASSLGTPRETQYF
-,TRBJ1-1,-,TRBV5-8,TGTGCCAGCAGGGCCCAGTTAATGACTGAAGCTTTCTTT,CASRAQLMTEAFF
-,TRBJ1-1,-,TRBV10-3,TGTGCCACTGGGACACCGAACACTGAAGCTTTCTTT,CATGTPNTEAFF
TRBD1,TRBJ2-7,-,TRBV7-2,TGTGCCAGCAGCCTGGACAGGGTTTCTTACTTC,CASSLDRVSYF
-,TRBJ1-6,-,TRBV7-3,TGTGCCAGCAGCCCGGGACGGGGGGTGGGACCCCTCCACTTT,CASSPGRGVGPLHF
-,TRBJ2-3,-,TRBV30,TGTGCCTGGAACGCCGGGGAAAGCACAGATACGCAGTATTTT,CAWNAGESTDTQYF
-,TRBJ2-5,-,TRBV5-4,TGTGCCAGCAGCTTGGCCGAAGAGACCCAGTACTTC,CASSLAEETQYF
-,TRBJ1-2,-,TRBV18,TGTGCCAGCTCACCCTATGAGGGGGAAGGGGGCTACACCTTC,CASSPYEGEGGYTF
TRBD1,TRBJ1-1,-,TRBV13,TGTGCCAGCAGCAAATACAGGGGGACTGAAGCTTTCTTT,CASSKYRGTEAFF
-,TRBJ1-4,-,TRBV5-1,TGCGCCAGCAGCCCCAGAAGGACAGTCGTAAATGAAAAACTGTTTTTT,CASSPRRTVVNEKLFF
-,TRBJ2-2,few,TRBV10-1,TGCGCCAGCAGTGAGTCCCGACACCCCAGAGACGCCGGGGAGCTGTTTTTT,CASSESRHPRDAGELFF
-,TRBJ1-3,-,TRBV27,TGTGCCAGCAGTCCGTTTCGTCAGGGCGGCAACACCATATATTTT,CASSPFRQGGNTIYF
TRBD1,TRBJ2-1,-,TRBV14,TGTGCCAGCAGCCACCCCCAGGGGACAGGGGCCTACAATGAGCAGTTCTTC,CASSHPQGTGAYNEQFF
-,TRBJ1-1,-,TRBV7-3,TGTGCCAGCAGCTTAAGGCCGGGGGGCACTGAAGCTTTCTTT,CASSLRPGGTEAFF
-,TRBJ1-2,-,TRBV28,TGTGCCAGCAGTTTATCGGAGGGAGGGGCCCATGGCTACACCTTC,CASSLSEGGAHGYTF
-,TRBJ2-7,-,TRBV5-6,TGTGCCAGCAGCTTGGAGGTGACAGGTCGTGAGCAGTACTTC,CASSLEVTGREQYF
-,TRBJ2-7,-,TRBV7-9,TGTGCCAGCAGCTTAGCCGAGGCCGAGCAGTACTTC,CASSLAEAEQYF
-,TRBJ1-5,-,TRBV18,TGTGCCAGCTCACCAGCGGGGGATCAGCCCCAGCATTTT,CASSPAGDQPQHF
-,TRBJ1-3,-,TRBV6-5,TGTGCCAGCAGAGATACTTGGTCCTCTGGAAACACCATATATTTT,CASRDTWSSGNTIYF
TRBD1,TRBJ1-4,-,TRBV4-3,TGCGCCAGCAGCCGAGACAGGGGAACTAATGAAAAACTGTTTTTT,CASSRDRGTNEKLFF
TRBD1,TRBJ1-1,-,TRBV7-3,TGTGCCAGCAGCCCGACAGGGTTGGGCACTGAAGCTTTCTTT,CASSPTGLGTEAFF
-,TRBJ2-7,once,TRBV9,TGTGCCAGCAGCGCGGTTAACGCCGAGCAGTACTTC,CASSAVNAEQYF
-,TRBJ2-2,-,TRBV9,TGTGCCAGCAGCTTCCGCCGAGCGAACACCGGGGAGCTGTTTTTT,CASSFRRANTGELFF
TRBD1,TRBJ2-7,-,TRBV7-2,TGTGCCAGCAGCTTGGGACAGGGGCGCTACGAGCAGTACTTC,CASSLGQGRYEQYF
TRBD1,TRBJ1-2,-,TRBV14,TGTGCCAGCAGCCGGGCGACAGGGGGTGGCTACACCTTC,CASSRATGGGYTF
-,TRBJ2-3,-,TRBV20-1,TGCAGTGCTGATGGACAAGATACGCAGTATTTT,CSADGQDTQYF